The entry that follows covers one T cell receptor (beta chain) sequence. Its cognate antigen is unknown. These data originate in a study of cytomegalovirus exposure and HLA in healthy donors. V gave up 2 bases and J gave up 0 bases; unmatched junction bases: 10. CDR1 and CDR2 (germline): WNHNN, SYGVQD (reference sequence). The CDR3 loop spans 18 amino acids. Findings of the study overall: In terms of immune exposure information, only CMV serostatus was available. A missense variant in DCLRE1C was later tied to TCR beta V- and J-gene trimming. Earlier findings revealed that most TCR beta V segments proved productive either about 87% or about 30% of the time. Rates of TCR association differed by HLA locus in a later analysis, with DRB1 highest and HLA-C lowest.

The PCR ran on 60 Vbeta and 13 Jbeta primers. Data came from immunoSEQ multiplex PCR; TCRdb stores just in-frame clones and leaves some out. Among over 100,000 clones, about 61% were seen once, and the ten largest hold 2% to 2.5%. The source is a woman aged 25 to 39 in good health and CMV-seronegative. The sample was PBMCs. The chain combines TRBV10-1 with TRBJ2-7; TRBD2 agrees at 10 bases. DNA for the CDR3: TGCGCCAGCAGTGAGAAGACTAGCGGGCGTATTAGCTCCTACGAGCAGTACTTC. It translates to CASSEKTSGRISSYEQYF.